This T cell receptor (beta chain) was recorded in a study of early T cells in non-severe SARS-CoV-2 infection. Study-wide context: Bulk RNA from unsorted whole blood was sequenced; chains were unpaired.

Trimming pared 4 bases from V and 0 bases from J, leaving 7 bases between. CDR1 and CDR2 (germline): SNHLY, FYNNEI. The CDR3 has 14 residues. This clonotype came up many times. Its antigen is still unknown. Individual cDNA molecules received unique molecular identifiers. MiXCR, run by TCRdb on the 5' RACE reads, gives a single entry per CDR3 protein. The top ten hold nearly 4.5% of the sample, which has about 27,000 distinct CDR3 sequences, about 4.4% seen once. Points from the study as a whole: Private and CD4 specificities were missed by VDJdb matching, which favored anti-spike CD8 responses.

The sequenced sample was whole blood. This sequence originates from an adult who was a healthcare worker with PCR-confirmed SARS-CoV-2 infection or an uninfected control (not recorded which). The J gene is TRBJ2-1, the V gene TRBV2, with D uncertain. CDR3 sequence reads: CASSGSGSYNEQFF. Here the CDR3 DNA reads TGTGCCAGCAGTGGGTCGGGCTCCTACAATGAGCAGTTCTTC.